This passage covers 19 T cell receptor beta chains from one sample sequenced in a study of T cell responses to AZD1222 COVID-19 vaccine. Sequenced by immunoSEQ multiplex PCR; TCRdb stores in-frame clones only, minus some. Of around 130,000 clones in the sample, 80% to 95% were seen once. Sequencing used peripheral blood, obtained on day 0 of AZD1222 vaccination. The receptors stem from an adult in good health.

This chain uses TRBV19 with TRBJ2-7; weak D call: TRBD2 (5 bases). The CDR3 has 16 amino acids. V was shortened by 0 bases and J by 6 bases, with 18 bases between the two germline ends. From germline, CDR1 is LNHDA and CDR2 SQIVND (reference sequence). In DNA form, the CDR3 reads TGTGCCAGTAGTATAGATAATCCTTACGAGGGCCGCGAGCAGTACTTC. It encodes CASSIDNPYEGREQYF.

The chain carries TRBV7-8 and TRBJ2-2; the D is unclear. The germline V and J ends were trimmed by 0 bases and 9 bases, with 11 bases remaining between them. Germline CDR1 SGHVS, CDR2 FQNEAQ. CDR3 length equals 14 residues. This CDR3 reads CASSLAEIRRELFF. Written as DNA, the CDR3 is TGTGCCAGCAGCTTAGCGGAGATCAGACGGGAGCTGTTTTTT.

This clone showed up just once. The V call is TRBV5-4, the J call TRBJ2-7, with 10 nucleotides matching TRBD2. Per the germline V gene, CDR1 is SGHNT and CDR2 is YYREEE (reference sequence). The CDR3 runs 16 residues. The J segment lost 4 bases and the V segment lost 4 bases, leaving 11 bases of the junction unmatched. The CDR3 protein is CASSTGLAGEGYEQYF. The CDR3 DNA sequence: TGTGCCAGCAGCACTGGGCTAGCGGGAGAAGGTTACGAGCAGTACTTC.

This clone was found a few times. The chain combines TRBV7-3 with TRBJ2-7, with 10 bases identical to TRBD2. The CDR3 totals 17 residues. Germline assignment: CDR1 SGHTA and CDR2 FQGTGA. V was pared by 0 bases and J by 6 bases, with 11 bases of the junction left unmatched. The CDR3 DNA is TGTGCCAGCAGCTTAACGGGGCGGAGCGGGAGGGCCAGCGAGCAGTACTTC. Translation: CASSLTGRSGRASEQYF.

The rearrangement joins TRBV5-1 to TRBJ1-2; no definite D call. Trimming pared 0 bases from V and 2 bases from J, leaving 8 bases between. In germline, CDR1 is SGHRS, CDR2 YFSETQ. This CDR3 region has 14 residues. The CDR3 here is CASSLDSLNYGYTF. CDR3 coding DNA: TGCGCCAGCAGCTTGGACAGCCTCAACTATGGCTACACCTTC.

The CDR3 bases are TGTGCCAGCAGTTCACAGACATATGGCTACACCTTC. Translation: CASSSQTYGYTF. J is TRBJ1-2 and V is TRBV28; no clear D gene. Germline V gene sequence: CDR1 MDHEN, CDR2 SYDVKM. The CDR3 covers 12 residues. Trimming took 4 bases from V and 5 from J, leaving 8 bases between them.

The chain combines TRBV27 with TRBJ1-5; 7 positions match TRBD1. The ends lost 7 bases at V and 9 bases at J; junction bases unmatched: 9. The CDR3 totals 13 residues. Looked up from germline, CDR1 is MNHEY and CDR2 is SMNVEV (reference sequence). The CDR3 is CASTPRGGRPQHF. The CDR3 DNA reads as TGTGCCAGCACCCCCAGGGGGGGCCGGCCCCAGCATTTT.

J is TRBJ1-2 and V is TRBV9, with 8 bases identical to TRBD1. Germline CDR1 reads SGDLS; CDR2 reads YYNGEE. The CDR3 runs to 13 residues. V gave up 2 bases and J gave up 8 bases; unmatched junction bases: 5. CDR3 DNA sequence: TGTGCCAGCAGCGTTCAGGGGGCGGAGGGCTACACCTTC. This translates into CASSVQGAEGYTF.

The chain links TRBV2 to TRBJ1-6; 9 positions agree with TRBD1. The CDR3 runs to 16 residues. The J segment lost 5 bases and the V segment lost 6 bases, leaving 8 bases of the junction unmatched. Germline loops: CDR1 SNHLY, CDR2 FYNNEI. CDR3 sequence (DNA): TGTGCCAGCAGCCCCACCGGGACAGGGAATAATTCACCCCTCCACTTT. This sequence encodes CASSPTGTGNNSPLHF.

This clone has a handful of counts. V gene TRBV7-8 combines with J gene TRBJ2-1, with a tentative D call TRBD2 (6 bases). Germline loops: CDR1 SGHVS, CDR2 FQNEAQ. Trimming removed 5 bases at V and 2 bases at J, with 19 bases between. This CDR3 is 17 amino acids long. CDR3 protein: CASSPPLRDRPYNEQFF. In nucleotides, the CDR3 is TGTGCCAGCAGCCCACCCCTGCGGGATCGTCCCTACAATGAGCAGTTCTTC.

The CDR3 reads CASSTGQAAPLAKNIQYF. The CDR3 DNA is TGTGCCAGCAGTACGGGACAGGCCGCACCGCTGGCCAAAAACATTCAGTACTTC. V usage is TRBV6-2 or TRBV6-3 and J usage is TRBJ2-4; the match to TRBD1 covers 8 bases. V dropped 5 bases and J dropped 1; count of bases not matched to a gene: 13. Germline CDR1 and CDR2: MNHEY and SVGEGT. The CDR3 is 18 residues long.

J is TRBJ2-5 and V is TRBV10-3, with 7 bases matching TRBD1. Germline V lookup: CDR1 ENHRY, CDR2 SYGVKD. The trim removed 6 bases at V and 3 bases at J, leaving 4 bases unmatched. The CDR3 has 13 residues. The CDR3 loop is CAISRDREETQYF. The CDR3 DNA follows: TGTGCCATCAGCAGAGACAGGGAAGAGACCCAGTACTTC.

CDR3 DNA: TGTGCCACGACAGACGGACGGATAAATCAGCCCCAGCATTTT. Its protein is CATTDGRINQPQHF. The chain recombines TRBV6-5 with TRBJ1-5, with a possible D match to TRBD1 (5 bases). This CDR3 spans 14 amino acids. Trimming took off 10 bases at V and 4 bases at J, with 17 bases between the two ends. Per germline, CDR1 MNHEY and CDR2 SVGAGI.

V and J are TRBV28 and TRBJ1-2; D is undetermined. Germline V gene data show CDR1 as MDHEN and CDR2 as SYDVKM. V was trimmed by 3 bases and J by 8 bases, leaving 7 bases between them. The CDR3 length is 11 residues. The CDR3 nucleotides read TGTGCCAGCAGTTTTCTAAGAGGCTACACCTTC. This gives the protein CASSFLRGYTF.

The V and J genes are TRBV5-8 and TRBJ2-7; D is uncertain. V was shortened by 3 bases and J by 2 bases, with 9 bases between the two germline ends. Germline values: CDR1 SGHTS, CDR2 YDEGEE. The CDR3 contains 13 residues. The CDR3: CASSSRQTYEQYF. CDR3 DNA: TGTGCCAGCAGCTCGCGGCAGACCTACGAGCAGTACTTC.

The rearrangement links TRBV29-1 to TRBJ1-5; 11 bases fit TRBD1. This CDR3 is 14 amino acids long. V was pared by 6 bases and J by 4 bases, with 5 bases of the junction left unmatched. The germline V gene has CDR1 SQVTM and CDR2 ANQGSEA. The CDR3 DNA reads as TGCAGCGTCCGGACAGGGGGCAATAATCAGCCCCAGCATTTT. The encoded protein is CSVRTGGNNQPQHF.

V is TRBV27 and J is TRBJ1-5, with D perhaps TRBD1 (6 bases). This CDR3 is 15 amino acids long. Trimming left V 5 bases short and J 2 bases short, with 13 bases between. Germline loops: CDR1 MNHEY, CDR2 SMNVEV (reference sequence). The CDR3 region is CASSLGGAGNQPQHF. The CDR3 bases are TGTGCCAGCAGTCTCGGGGGCGCGGGCAATCAGCCCCAGCATTTT.

The chain couples TRBV7-9 to TRBJ1-3, with 8 bases aligning to TRBD1. Per germline, CDR1 SEHNR and CDR2 FQNEAQ (reference sequence). This CDR3 contains 14 residues. Losses at the gene ends were 5 bases for V and 2 bases for J; bases not matched to a gene: 2. The CDR3 region has the DNA TGTGCCAGCAGCGAGACAGGGGCTGGAAACACCATATATTTT. Translating it yields CASSETGAGNTIYF.

This clone was detected only a few times. The V gene is TRBV5-6, the J gene TRBJ1-3; the D is unclear. Between the trimmed V and J ends, which lost 4 bases and 5 bases, there was a span of 16 bases. CDR3 size: 15 residues. CDR1 and CDR2 from the germline V gene are SGHDT and YYEEEE. In DNA form, the CDR3 reads TGTGCCAGCAGCACCCCGGGCAGGTCCAGAAACACCATATATTTT. It codes for CASSTPGRSRNTIYF.